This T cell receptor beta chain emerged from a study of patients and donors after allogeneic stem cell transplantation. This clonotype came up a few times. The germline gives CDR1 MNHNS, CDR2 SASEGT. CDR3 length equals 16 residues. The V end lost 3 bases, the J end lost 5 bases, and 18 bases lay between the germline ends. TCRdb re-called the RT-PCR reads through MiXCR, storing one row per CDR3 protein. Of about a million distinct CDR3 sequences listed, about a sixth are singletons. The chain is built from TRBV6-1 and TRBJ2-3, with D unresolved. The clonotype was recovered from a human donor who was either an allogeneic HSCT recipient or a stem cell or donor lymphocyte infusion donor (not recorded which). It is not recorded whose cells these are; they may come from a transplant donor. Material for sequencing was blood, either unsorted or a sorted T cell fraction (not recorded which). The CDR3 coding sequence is TGTGCCAGCAGTGACCCGCAATATTCCCTGGGAGATACGCAGTATTTT. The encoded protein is CASSDPQYSLGDTQYF.